This T cell receptor beta chain was captured by sequencing in a study of blood T cell repertoires in COVID-19. Using immunoSEQ multiplex PCR, the repertoire was profiled, and TCRdb retains in-frame clones only, with some absent. The table records about 280,000 clones, 83% of them present only once. V lost 0 bases to trimming and J lost 5 bases, with 12 bases between them. Per germline, CDR1 SGHKS and CDR2 YYEKEE (reference sequence). The CDR3 runs 15 residues. This chain connects TRBV5-5 to TRBJ2-1; D not certain. This receptor was taken from a woman aged 45-60 years who had recovered from COVID-19. Material for sequencing was peripheral blood. This chain's CDR3 is CASSLGLLNDNEQFF. CDR3 sequence (DNA): TGTGCCAGCAGCTTGGGACTGCTAAATGACAATGAGCAGTTCTTC. The full variable domain, with the rest looked up from reference TRBV5-5 and TRBJ2-1, is DAGVTQSPTHLIKTRGQQVTLRCSPISGHKSVSWYQQVLGQGPQFIFQYYEKEERGRGNFPDRFSARQFPNYSSELNVNALLLGDSALYLCASSLGLLNDNEQFFGPGTRLTVL.